This T cell receptor beta chain was obtained from a study of Ad26.COV2.S vaccination and SARS-CoV-2 variants. Study at large: The trial was COV1001 and the donor's arm was Ad26.COV2.S.

Germline CDR1 LGHDT, CDR2 YNNKEL (reference sequence). This CDR3 region has 17 residues. Trimming shortened V by 3 bases and J by 1 base, and 18 bases separated the two germline ends. Method: immunoSEQ multiplex PCR; TCRdb's copy keeps in-frame clones and lacks some. The top ten hold around 5.5% of the sample, which has about 320,000 clones, about nine tenths seen once. Indicated treatment: roughly 19 received Ad26.COV2.S at low or high dose, single or two shots; several received placebo; per-sample allocation not given. Sampling took place 63 days after the first vaccine or placebo injection. An Ad26 vector expressing Wuhan-strain SARS-CoV-2 spike served as the vaccine.

The chain employs TRBV3-1 (or the pseudogene TRBV3-2) and TRBJ2-5; D unresolved. Sequenced material: peripheral blood, taken in a trial of Ad26.COV2.S vaccine versus placebo. The sequence was collected from a person aged 18-60 years who received the Ad26.COV2.S COVID-19 vaccine or a placebo. DNA for the CDR3: TGTGCCAGCAGCCAGCTATACTTACAGTTGTCCCAAGAGACCCAGTACTTC. The encoded protein is CASSQLYLQLSQETQYF.